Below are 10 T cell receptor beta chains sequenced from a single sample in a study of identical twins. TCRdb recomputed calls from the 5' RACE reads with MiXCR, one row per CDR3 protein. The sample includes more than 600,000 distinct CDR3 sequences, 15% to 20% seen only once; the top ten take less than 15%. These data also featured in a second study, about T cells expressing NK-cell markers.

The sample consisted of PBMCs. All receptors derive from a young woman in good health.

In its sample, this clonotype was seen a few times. The CDR3 spells CSATPLAGPYNEQFF. The CDR3 coding sequence is TGCAGTGCTACCCCGCTAGCGGGTCCTTACAATGAGCAGTTCTTC. The chain combines TRBV20-1 with TRBJ2-1; 8 positions match TRBD2. V was clipped by 4 bases and J by 4 bases; unmatched bases: 9. Germline CDR1 is DFQATT and CDR2 is SNEGSKA (reference sequence). The CDR3 runs 15 residues.

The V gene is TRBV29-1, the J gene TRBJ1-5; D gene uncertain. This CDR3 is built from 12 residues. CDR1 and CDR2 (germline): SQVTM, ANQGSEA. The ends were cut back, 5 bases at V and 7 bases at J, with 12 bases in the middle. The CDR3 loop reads CSVQVPRQPQHF. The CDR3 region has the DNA TGCAGCGTTCAGGTACCGAGGCAGCCCCAGCATTTT.

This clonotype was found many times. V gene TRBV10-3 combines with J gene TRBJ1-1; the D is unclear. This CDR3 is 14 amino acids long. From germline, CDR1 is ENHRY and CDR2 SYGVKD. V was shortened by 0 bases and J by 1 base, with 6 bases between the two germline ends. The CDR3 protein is CAISESGGNTEAFF. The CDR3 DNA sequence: TGTGCCATCAGTGAGTCTGGAGGGAACACTGAAGCTTTCTTT.

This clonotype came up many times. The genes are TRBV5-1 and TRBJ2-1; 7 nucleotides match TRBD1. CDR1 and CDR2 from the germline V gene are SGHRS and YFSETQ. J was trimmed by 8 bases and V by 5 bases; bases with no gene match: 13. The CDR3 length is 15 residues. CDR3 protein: CASSRQGVTADEQFF. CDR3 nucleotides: TGCGCCAGCAGTCGTCAGGGGGTAACTGCGGATGAGCAGTTCTTC. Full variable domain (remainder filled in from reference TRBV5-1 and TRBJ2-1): KAGVTQTPRYLIKTRGQQVTLSCSPISGHRSVSWYQQTPGQGLQFLFEYFSETQRNKGNFPGRFSGRQFSNSRSEMNVSTLELGDSALYLCASSRQGVTADEQFFGPGTRLTVL.

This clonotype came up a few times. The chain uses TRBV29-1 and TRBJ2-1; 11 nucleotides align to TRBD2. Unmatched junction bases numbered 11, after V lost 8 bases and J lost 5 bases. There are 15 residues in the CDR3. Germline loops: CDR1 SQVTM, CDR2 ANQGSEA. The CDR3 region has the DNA TGCAGCCCTCAAAGGGGGACTAGCGGTAACAATGAGCAGTTCTTC. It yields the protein CSPQRGTSGNNEQFF.

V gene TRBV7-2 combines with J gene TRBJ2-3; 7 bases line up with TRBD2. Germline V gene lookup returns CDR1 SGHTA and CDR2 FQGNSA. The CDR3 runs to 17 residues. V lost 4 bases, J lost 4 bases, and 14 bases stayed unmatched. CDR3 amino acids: CASSSFGAGSGADTQYF. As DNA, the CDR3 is TGTGCCAGCAGCTCCTTCGGAGCGGGGTCGGGGGCAGATACGCAGTATTTT.

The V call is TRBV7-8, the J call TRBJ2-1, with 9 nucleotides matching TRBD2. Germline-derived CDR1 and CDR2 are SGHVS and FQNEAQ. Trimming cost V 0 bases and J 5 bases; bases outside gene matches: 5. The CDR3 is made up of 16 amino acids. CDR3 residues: CASSLASAGGNNEQFF. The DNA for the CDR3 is TGTGCCAGCAGCTTAGCGTCGGCGGGAGGGAACAATGAGCAGTTCTTC.

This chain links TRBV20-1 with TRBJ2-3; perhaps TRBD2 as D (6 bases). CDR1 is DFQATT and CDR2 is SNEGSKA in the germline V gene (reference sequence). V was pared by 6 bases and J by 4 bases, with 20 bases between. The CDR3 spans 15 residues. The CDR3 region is CSAGIAALISDTQYF. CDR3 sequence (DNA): TGCAGTGCCGGTATAGCGGCCCTAATTTCAGATACGCAGTATTTT.

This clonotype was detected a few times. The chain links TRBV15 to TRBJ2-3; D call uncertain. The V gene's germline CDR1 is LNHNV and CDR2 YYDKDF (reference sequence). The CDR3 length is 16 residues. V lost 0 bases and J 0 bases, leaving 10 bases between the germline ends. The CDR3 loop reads CATSRDPASSTDTQYF. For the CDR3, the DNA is TGTGCCACCAGCAGAGACCCGGCCTCTAGCACAGATACGCAGTATTTT.

The CDR3 spells CASSSHRDSYNEQFF. CDR3 DNA: TGCGCCAGCAGCTCGCACAGGGACTCCTACAATGAGCAGTTCTTC. The chain is built from TRBV5-1 and TRBJ2-1, with D perhaps matching TRBD1 (6 bases). CDR1 is SGHRS, CDR2 YFSETQ, per germline. The CDR3 has 15 amino acids. Trimming pared 3 bases from V and 0 bases from J, leaving 10 bases between.